This entry lists 5 T cell receptor beta chains sequenced from one sample in a study of cytomegalovirus exposure and HLA in healthy donors. Sequencing was performed with immunoSEQ multiplex PCR; in TCRdb, only in-frame clones are kept and a portion is missing. Found here are 50,000 to 65,000 clones, roughly nine tenths of them singletons; the top ten hold about 15%. Sequenced input: PBMCs. These receptors were collected from a woman under 30 in good health and CMV-seronegative.

CDR3 nucleotides: TGTGCCTGGAGCCGAACGGGGGGCGGCTATGAGCAGTTCTTC. It is translated as CAWSRTGGGYEQFF. This sequence joins TRBV30 and TRBJ2-1; tentative D call: TRBD2 (7 bases). Trimming left V 3 bases short and J 8 bases short, with 17 bases between. The CDR3 runs to 14 residues. CDR1 and CDR2 from the germline V gene are GTSNPN and SVGIG (reference sequence). Supplemented by reference TRBV30 and TRBJ2-1, the full variable domain reads SQTIHQWPATLVQPVGSPLSLECTVEGTSNPNLYWYRQAAGRGLQLLFYSVGIGQISSEVPQNLSASRPQDRQFILSSKKLLLSDSGFYLCAWSRTGGGYEQFFGPGTRLTVL.

The rearrangement uses TRBV6-6 and TRBJ2-5; 8 bases are a match to TRBD2. CDR1 MNHNY and CDR2 SVGAGI come from the germline V gene (reference sequence). The CDR3 length is 15 residues. The ends lost 5 bases at V and 5 bases at J; junction bases unmatched: 10. This CDR3 reads CASSHRSGGRETQYF. The CDR3 nucleotides read TGTGCCAGCAGTCACAGATCGGGGGGGCGGGAGACCCAGTACTTC.

This clone was recorded once. This rearrangement joins TRBV5-1 to TRBJ2-7; D gene uncertain. The germline V and J ends were trimmed by 3 bases and 6 bases, with 19 bases remaining between them. This CDR3 contains 15 residues. The germline gives CDR1 SGHRS, CDR2 YFSETQ. The CDR3 spells CASSSSLVSSSEQYF. The CDR3 bases are TGCGCCAGCAGCTCGTCGCTAGTTTCTTCCAGCGAGCAGTACTTC.

This clone was counted a few times. The rearrangement uses TRBV18 and TRBJ2-7; TRBD1 agrees at 8 bases. This CDR3 region has 14 residues. With 6 bases clipped from V and 3 bases from J, the junction kept 7 bases outside the gene matches. CDR1 is KGHSH, CDR2 LQKENI, per germline. CDR3 residues: CASSRTGKGYEQYF. The CDR3 DNA follows: TGTGCCAGCTCTCGGACAGGGAAGGGCTACGAGCAGTACTTC.

This chain's CDR3 is CASSLVRERGPTQYF. Written as DNA, the CDR3 is TGTGCCAGCAGCTTAGTGAGGGAGCGGGGGCCGACCCAGTACTTC. V is TRBV7-9 and J is TRBJ2-5, with 8 bases matching TRBD2. The CDR3 contains 15 residues. Germline CDR1 SEHNR, CDR2 FQNEAQ (reference sequence). The J segment lost 7 bases and the V segment lost 1 base, leaving 8 bases of the junction unmatched.